The rows below give T cell receptor beta chains drawn from one sample of a study of human T cells and chemical hapten exposure. TCRdb used MiXCR to reprocess the RACE reads, holding one entry per CDR3 protein. The data contain 65,000 or so distinct CDR3 sequences, about 6% of them singletons. Sequenced sample: whole blood. These receptor sequences come from a female donor in good health. Some clones in this sample may be carry-over from other donors' samples. The conserved cysteine and the conserved F or W are not part of the CDR3 here. Fields, in order: V gene, J gene, CDR3 protein.

v_call: TRBV25-1
j_call: TRBJ2-7
cdr3_aa: ASSTADSYEQY

v_call: TRBV6-4
j_call: TRBJ2-6
cdr3_aa: ASSDSSSGANVLT

v_call: TRBV30
j_call: TRBJ1-4
cdr3_aa: LGMRTNEKLF

v_call: TRBV20-1
j_call: TRBJ1-1
cdr3_aa: SASRPPTGNAEAF

v_call: TRBV6-1
j_call: TRBJ1-6
cdr3_aa: ASSDTGGSPLH

v_call: TRBV7-2
j_call: TRBJ2-3
cdr3_aa: ASSSEAGLAGSTDTQY

v_call: TRBV25-1
j_call: TRBJ2-3
cdr3_aa: ASSHWQGPSTDTQY

v_call: TRBV28
j_call: TRBJ1-3
cdr3_aa: ASSPGQGVGNTIY

v_call: TRBV20-1
j_call: TRBJ1-1
cdr3_aa: SGGRDTEAF

v_call: TRBV28
j_call: TRBJ2-7
cdr3_aa: ASSQPGLAIDYEQY

v_call: TRBV29-1
j_call: TRBJ2-7
cdr3_aa: SVGTGFDQY

v_call: TRBV29-1
j_call: TRBJ2-3
cdr3_aa: SVLPGRGTDTQY

v_call: TRBV7-2
j_call: TRBJ2-7
cdr3_aa: ASSLQGVGEQY

v_call: TRBV7-2
j_call: TRBJ2-7
cdr3_aa: ASSLIVAETGQY

v_call: TRBV12-3/TRBV12-4
j_call: TRBJ1-2
cdr3_aa: ASSLVVRGYGYT

v_call: TRBV28
j_call: TRBJ2-3
cdr3_aa: ASSLNRGPSTDTQY

v_call: TRBV7-2
j_call: TRBJ1-5
cdr3_aa: ASSPALGVYSNQPQH

v_call: TRBV7-2
j_call: TRBJ2-1
cdr3_aa: ASRASGRASYNEQF

v_call: TRBV20-1
j_call: TRBJ2-3
cdr3_aa: SARIQVPDTQY

v_call: TRBV7-9
j_call: TRBJ1-4
cdr3_aa: ASSSPGTANEKLF

v_call: TRBV5-6
j_call: TRBJ2-3
cdr3_aa: ASRGQGSDTQY

v_call: TRBV3-1
j_call: TRBJ2-3
cdr3_aa: ASSQSTGDTQY

v_call: TRBV28
j_call: TRBJ2-5
cdr3_aa: ASSPRIEETQY

v_call: TRBV9
j_call: TRBJ2-5
cdr3_aa: ASSVASGDNQETQY

v_call: TRBV12-3/TRBV12-4
j_call: TRBJ1-2
cdr3_aa: ASSLGGASYGYT

v_call: TRBV7-9
j_call: TRBJ2-3
cdr3_aa: ASLAGSTDTQY